A selection of T cell receptor beta chains follows, all from one sample in a study of T cell repertoires in cytomegalovirus infection. TCRdb passed the reads through MiXCR, listing each CDR3 protein once. The repertoire holds nearly 700,000 distinct CDR3 sequences, roughly 33% seen once, with roughly 18% in the top ten. Antigens of these TCRs are unknown. The sample here was cultured PBMCs, taken from culture after CMV antigen stimulation. The receptors stem from a human donor in good health (CMV status not recorded). Some clones in this sample may be carry-over from other donors' samples. The CDR3 runs from the conserved cysteine through the conserved F or W. The order of the fields is J gene, clone size, V gene, D gene, CDR3 protein, CDR3 DNA. The D gene is left open where the match is weak. Clone size is stated in some rows and not others, as once, few, many or a class when expanded.

>TRBJ1-2|few|TRBV6-5|NA
CASRNYLGRTDVNYGYTF
TGTGCCAGCAGAAACTATCTAGGTCGAACGGACGTAAACTATGGCTACACCTTC
>TRBJ2-1|NA|TRBV4-1|TRBD1
CASSTTGGGRAYNEQFF
TGCGCCAGCAGCACCACAGGGGGCGGCAGGGCCTACAATGAGCAGTTCTTC
>TRBJ2-2|NA|TRBV4-1|TRBD2
CASSPAGSAGAYTGELFF
TGCGCCAGCAGCCCAGCCGGGTCGGCGGGAGCATACACCGGGGAGCTGTTTTTT
>TRBJ1-1|NA|TRBV6-2/TRBV6-3|NA
CASSYGDSEAFF
TGTGCCAGCAGTTACGGGGATTCTGAAGCTTTCTTT
>TRBJ2-1|NA|TRBV6-6|TRBD1
CASSWPATPLTGGDGNEQFF
TGTGCCAGCAGTTGGCCGGCCACCCCGCTCACAGGGGGCGACGGCAATGAGCAGTTCTTC
>TRBJ2-2|many|TRBV7-2|NA
CASSPERENTGELFF
TGTGCCAGCAGCCCCGAACGGGAAAACACCGGGGAGCTGTTTTTT
>TRBJ1-4|few|TRBV15|NA
CATSRFEYEKLFF
TGTGCCACCAGCCGATTTGAGTATGAAAAACTGTTTTTT
>TRBJ2-3|NA|TRBV10-3|TRBD2
CAISDRLAGGPTDTQYF
TGTGCCATCAGTGACCGTTTAGCGGGAGGGCCTACAGATACGCAGTATTTT
>TRBJ2-1|few|TRBV12-3/TRBV12-4|NA
CASTPGGGEQFF
TGTGCCAGCACCCCCGGAGGCGGTGAGCAGTTCTTC
>TRBJ2-5|few|TRBV7-9|NA
CASSTTWRETQYF
TGTGCCAGCAGCACCACGTGGCGGGAGACCCAGTACTTC
>TRBJ1-1|NA|TRBV11-2|TRBD1
CASSLDRWGQGLRNPEAFF
TGTGCCAGCAGCTTAGACCGTTGGGGACAGGGTTTGAGGAACCCTGAAGCTTTCTTT
>TRBJ2-2|NA|TRBV10-3|NA
CAISVVKSTNTGELFF
TGTGCCATCAGTGTGGTTAAAAGTACGAACACCGGGGAGCTGTTTTTT
>TRBJ1-2|few|TRBV28|NA
CASSLLGEDNYGYTF
TGTGCCAGCAGTTTATTAGGGGAAGATAACTATGGCTACACCTTC
>TRBJ2-6|once|TRBV10-3|NA
CATGLSGATSGANVLTF
TGTGCCACCGGCCTTTCAGGGGCTACCTCTGGGGCCAACGTCCTGACTTTC
>TRBJ2-2|few|TRBV7-9|NA
CASSGSMVPNTGELFF
TGTGCCAGCAGCGGCTCGATGGTCCCGAACACCGGGGAGCTGTTTTTT
>TRBJ1-5|many|TRBV7-2|TRBD1
CASSIGQGRNQPQHF
TGTGCCAGCAGCATAGGACAGGGAAGGAACCAGCCCCAGCATTTT
>TRBJ2-7|NA|TRBV20-1|NA
CSAPPPATSREGEEQYF
TGCAGTGCTCCTCCCCCAGCTACGAGCAGGGAGGGGGAAGAGCAGTACTTC
>TRBJ1-3|few|TRBV7-2|NA
CASSFIGSGNTIYF
TGTGCCAGCAGCTTTATTGGCTCTGGAAACACCATATATTTT
>TRBJ2-3|few|TRBV11-2|TRBD2
CASSFLAGGAGDTQYF
TGTGCCAGCAGCTTCTTAGCGGGGGGGGCCGGAGATACGCAGTATTTT
>TRBJ2-7|NA|TRBV7-2|NA
CASRTGGRYEQYF
TGTGCCAGCAGAACCGGGGGCAGGTACGAGCAGTACTTC
>TRBJ1-2|NA|TRBV20-1|NA
CSALGIYGYTF
TGCAGTGCTCTAGGGATCTATGGCTACACCTTC
>TRBJ2-7|NA|TRBV28|TRBD1
CASNKDRGRGSYEQYF
TGTGCCAGCAACAAGGACAGGGGCCGGGGGTCCTACGAGCAGTACTTC
>TRBJ1-3|few|TRBV12-3/TRBV12-4|NA
CASSNRQVRSGNTIYF
TGTGCCAGCAGCAACCGACAGGTGCGCTCTGGAAACACCATATATTTT
>TRBJ2-1|NA|TRBV4-1|NA
CASSQFPRAIYNEQFF
TGCGCCAGCAGCCAATTCCCGAGGGCGATATACAATGAGCAGTTCTTC
>TRBJ2-2|NA|TRBV7-9|TRBD2
CASSKTSFAAGGNTGELFF
TGTGCCAGCAGCAAAACATCGTTCGCCGCGGGGGGTAACACCGGGGAGCTGTTTTTT
>TRBJ2-1|NA|TRBV7-8|TRBD2
CASSRGLGAYNEQFF
TGTGCCAGCAGCCGGGGACTAGGGGCCTACAATGAGCAGTTCTTC
>TRBJ2-7|NA|TRBV7-9|NA
CASSLFDAGSYEQYF
TGTGCCAGCAGCTTATTCGACGCAGGCTCCTACGAGCAGTACTTC
>TRBJ2-3|NA|TRBV7-2|NA
CASSFNAIADTQYF
TGTGCCAGCAGCTTTAACGCGATAGCAGATACGCAGTATTTT
>TRBJ2-5|NA|TRBV7-9|NA
CASSLGRTRKGETQYF
TGTGCCAGCAGCTTAGGCCGGACAAGGAAGGGAGAGACCCAGTACTTC
>TRBJ2-1|NA|TRBV24-1|TRBD2
CATSDPRTSGRDEQFF
TGTGCCACCAGTGACCCCAGGACTAGCGGGAGGGATGAGCAGTTCTTC
>TRBJ2-2|NA|TRBV24-1|NA
CATSDFADKNTGELFF
TGTGCCACCAGTGATTTCGCAGACAAGAACACCGGGGAGCTGTTTTTT
>TRBJ2-7|few|TRBV7-2|NA
CASSLRTYPPYEQYF
TGTGCCAGCAGCTTAAGGACCTACCCTCCCTACGAGCAGTACTTC
>TRBJ1-1|NA|TRBV4-1|NA
CASSHRGQTEAFF
TGCGCCAGCAGCCACCGCGGACAGACTGAAGCTTTCTTT
>TRBJ2-7|NA|TRBV7-2|NA
CASSLVGGHEQYF
TGTGCCAGCAGCTTAGTAGGGGGACACGAGCAGTACTTC
>TRBJ2-2|NA|TRBV27|NA
CASTSLGGLTGELFF
TGTGCCAGCACCTCCCTCGGGGGGCTTACCGGGGAGCTGTTTTTT
>TRBJ2-1|few|TRBV7-6|NA
CASSLSPSNEQFF
TGTGCCAGCAGCTTATCTCCGTCCAATGAGCAGTTCTTC
>TRBJ2-7|NA|TRBV7-4|NA
CASSLSHKTYEQYF
TGTGCCAGCAGCTTATCCCACAAAACCTACGAGCAGTACTTC
>TRBJ2-5|few|TRBV2|NA
CASSDDNQETQYF
TGTGCCAGCAGTGATGACAACCAAGAGACCCAGTACTTC
>TRBJ2-3|NA|TRBV15|TRBD1
CATSRDRDRPHFSTDTQYF
TGTGCCACCAGCAGAGATCGGGACAGGCCCCACTTTAGCACAGATACGCAGTATTTT
>TRBJ2-3|many|TRBV7-2|NA
CASSQDWEDTQYF
TGTGCCAGCAGCCAGGACTGGGAAGATACGCAGTATTTT
>TRBJ1-2|few|TRBV7-2|TRBD1
CASSPPPGTGGYGYTF
TGTGCCAGCAGCCCCCCCCCCGGGACAGGGGGATATGGCTACACCTTC
>TRBJ2-3|many|TRBV7-6|NA
CASSPTGTDTQYF
TGTGCCAGCAGCCCCACAGGCACAGATACGCAGTATTTT
>TRBJ1-5|many|TRBV7-9|NA
CASSLQGLGPQHF
TGTGCCAGCAGCTTACAGGGTTTAGGGCCCCAGCATTTT
>TRBJ2-5|few|TRBV12-3/TRBV12-4|NA
CASSSASGRETQYF
TGTGCCAGCAGTTCGGCTTCGGGGAGAGAGACCCAGTACTTC
>TRBJ2-5|NA|TRBV27|TRBD2
CASSEFRFGPGGETQYF
TGTGCCAGCAGTGAGTTCCGTTTTGGACCGGGGGGAGAGACCCAGTACTTC
>TRBJ2-3|few|TRBV20-1|TRBD2
CSASPSGAVGGTDTQYF
TGCAGTGCTAGTCCGAGCGGGGCCGTTGGGGGCACAGATACGCAGTATTTT
>TRBJ2-5|many|TRBV7-2|TRBD1
CASSTRGQVQETQYF
TGTGCCAGCAGCACCAGGGGGCAGGTTCAAGAGACCCAGTACTTC
>TRBJ1-2|many|TRBV7-2|NA
CASSLYGAPYYGYTF
TGTGCCAGCAGCCTCTATGGGGCTCCCTACTATGGCTACACCTTC
>TRBJ1-5|NA|TRBV20-1|NA
CSARITAGHPYQPQHF
TGCAGTGCTAGGATTACGGCGGGACACCCATATCAGCCCCAGCATTTT
>TRBJ2-1|NA|TRBV20-1|NA
CSARTGASSYNEQFF
TGCAGTGCTAGGACTGGGGCCTCCTCCTACAATGAGCAGTTCTTC
>TRBJ2-2|NA|TRBV6-5|NA
CASSRTQGSGGELFF
TGTGCCAGCAGTCGAACACAGGGAAGCGGCGGGGAGCTGTTTTTT
>TRBJ2-7|many|TRBV7-2|NA
CASSLARNYEQYF
TGTGCCAGCAGCTTAGCCAGAAACTACGAGCAGTACTTC
>TRBJ2-1|few|TRBV7-7|NA
CASSRGRLDEQFF
TGTGCCAGCAGCCGTGGTCGTTTGGATGAGCAGTTCTTC
>TRBJ2-5|NA|TRBV2|TRBD2
CASSELAGGQETQYF
TGTGCCAGCAGCGAACTAGCGGGGGGGCAAGAGACCCAGTACTTC
>TRBJ2-1|NA|TRBV19|TRBD2
CASSIPVRGASGNNEQFF
TGTGCCAGTAGTATCCCGGTAAGGGGAGCTAGCGGGAACAATGAGCAGTTCTTC
>TRBJ2-2|few|TRBV7-2|TRBD2
CASSPSRAGLAGPGELFF
TGTGCCAGCAGCCCATCCAGGGCGGGACTAGCGGGACCCGGGGAGCTGTTTTTT
>TRBJ1-3|NA|TRBV7-9|NA
CASSLLKGNTIYF
TGTGCCAGCAGCTTGTTAAAGGGAAACACCATATATTTT
>TRBJ2-4|few|TRBV28|NA
CASSSFWAVAKNIQYF
TGTGCCAGCAGTTCCTTTTGGGCGGTAGCCAAAAACATTCAGTACTTC
>TRBJ2-5|many|TRBV7-6|NA
CASSLSPRALETQYF
TGTGCCAGCAGCTTATCCCCCCGGGCTTTGGAGACCCAGTACTTC
>TRBJ2-5|NA|TRBV5-6|TRBD1
CASKGQGNQETQYF
TGTGCCAGCAAGGGACAGGGCAATCAAGAGACCCAGTACTTC